The next 20 T cell receptor beta chains were all read from a single sample in a study of blood T cells in healthy people across ages. A second PCR of 7 to 11 cycles used a sample-barcoded 5' primer and a J-beta primer mix. From the 5' RACE reads, TCRdb called clonotypes with MiXCR, one entry per CDR3 protein. The repertoire holds hundreds of thousands of distinct CDR3 sequences, with 45% to 65% as singletons. Input material: blood. The receptors were gathered from a man between 60 and 70 years old in good health.

The V gene is TRBV7-2, the J gene TRBJ1-5, with D perhaps matching TRBD1 (6 bases). The V gene lost 2 bases and the J gene lost 4 bases, with 12 bases spanning the gap. The germline V gene encodes CDR1 SGHTA and CDR2 FQGNSA. This CDR3 comprises 15 residues. The CDR3, as DNA: TGTGCCAGCAGCTTAAATAGGGGGGGAAATCAGCCCCAGCATTTT. This sequence encodes CASSLNRGGNQPQHF.

The chain uses TRBV20-1 and TRBJ2-3, with D perhaps given as TRBD1 or TRBD2 (5 bases each). In germline, CDR1 is DFQATT, CDR2 SNEGSKA (reference sequence). Trimming took off 3 bases at V and 1 base at J, with 11 bases between the two ends. This CDR3 contains 14 residues. Here the CDR3 reads CSASNPGRTDTQYF. CDR3 bases: TGCAGTGCTAGTAATCCGGGGCGCACAGATACGCAGTATTTT.

The chain couples TRBV20-1 to TRBJ1-3, with 7 bases aligning to TRBD1. CDR1 is DFQATT and CDR2 is SNEGSKA in the germline V gene (reference sequence). The V segment lost 5 bases and the J segment 2 bases; nucleotides outside the gene matches: 3. This CDR3 region has 13 residues. CDR3 in amino acids: CSAFTGAGNTIYF. CDR3 bases: TGCAGTGCTTTTACAGGGGCTGGAAACACCATATATTTT.

The chain couples TRBV4-2 to TRBJ1-4, with D hard to call. Trimming took off 4 bases at V and 8 bases at J, with 11 bases between the two ends. CDR3 size: 13 residues. Germline lookup yields CDR1 LGHNA and CDR2 YNFKEQ. The CDR3 region is CASSLTSKEKLFF. CDR3 DNA: TGTGCCAGCAGCCTAACCTCAAAGGAAAAACTGTTTTTT.

This rearrangement joins TRBV20-1 to TRBJ1-6; TRBD1 matches 10 bases. Germline CDR1 is DFQATT and CDR2 is SNEGSKA (reference sequence). This CDR3 contains 16 residues. With 0 bases clipped from V and 5 bases from J, the junction kept 4 bases outside the gene matches. Here the CDR3 reads CSARDSGTGDNSPLHF. The CDR3, as DNA: TGCAGTGCTAGAGATTCTGGGACAGGGGATAATTCACCCCTCCACTTT.

This clonotype has only a few counts. The rearrangement links TRBV4-2 to TRBJ2-1; D tentatively fits TRBD1 or TRBD2 (6 bases each). Trimming removed 2 bases at V and 7 bases at J, with 15 bases between. The length of the CDR3 is 15 residues. Per the germline V gene, CDR1 is LGHNA and CDR2 is YNFKEQ. CDR3 amino acids: CASSQISGAENEQFF. CDR3 DNA: TGTGCCAGCAGCCAAATTTCGGGGGCTGAGAATGAGCAGTTCTTC.

This clonotype was recorded once. The rearrangement uses TRBV21-1 and TRBJ2-3; the D call TRBD2 from the table was never checked on the DNA. TRBV21-1 is noted as a pseudogene. The CDR3 sequence is 14 residues long. The CDR3 DNA follows: TGTGCCAGCAGCGTAAGGCCCGTTCCAGATACGCAGTATTTT. Amino acids: CASSVRPVPDTQYF.

The chain combines TRBV7-9 with TRBJ2-4, with 9 bases identical to TRBD1. The CDR3 contains 12 residues. Per the germline V gene, CDR1 is SEHNR and CDR2 is FQNEAQ (reference sequence). The V gene end was trimmed by 4 bases and the J gene end by 8 bases; junction bases not matched to a gene: 0. CDR3 amino acids: CASSWTGDIQYF. DNA for the CDR3: TGTGCCAGCAGCTGGACAGGGGACATTCAGTACTTC.

This chain connects TRBV7-2 to TRBJ2-7; TRBD2 agrees at 8 bases. Trimming at V came to 4 bases and at J to 4 bases, leaving 6 bases not matched to a gene. The CDR3 loop spans 14 amino acids. Looked up from germline, CDR1 is SGHTA and CDR2 is FQGNSA. DNA of the CDR3: TGTGCCAGCAGCTGGGCGGGGGGCGGTTACGAGCAGTACTTC. Translation: CASSWAGGGYEQYF.

This clonotype was seen a handful of times. The gene calls are TRBV6-6 and TRBJ2-6; D is undetermined. CDR1 and CDR2 (germline): MNHNY, SVGAGI (reference sequence). The V end was cut by 2 bases, the J end by 0 bases, with 8 bases between. This CDR3 has 16 amino acids. Written as DNA, the CDR3 is TGTGCCAGCAGTTACGGGTTCCCCTCTGGGGCCAACGTCCTGACTTTC. Translation: CASSYGFPSGANVLTF.

This clonotype came up many times. The chain has TRBV7-2 and TRBJ1-2, with TRBD1 matching 8 bases. With V trimmed by 3 bases and J by 4 bases, 4 bases remained unmatched. The CDR3 spans 14 residues. Germline CDR1 SGHTA, CDR2 FQGNSA. The CDR3 sequence: CASSFGQGRYGYTF. In nucleotides, the CDR3 is TGTGCCAGCAGCTTCGGACAGGGTCGCTATGGCTACACCTTC.

The CDR3 spells CASSLGGTGDQPQHF. The DNA of the CDR3 is TGCGCCAGCAGCTTGGGGGGGACAGGTGATCAGCCCCAGCATTTT. The chain combines TRBV5-1 with TRBJ1-5; 8 bases are shared with TRBD1. Trimming at V came to 0 bases and at J to 5 bases, leaving 4 bases not matched to a gene. Germline assignment: CDR1 SGHRS and CDR2 YFSETQ. The CDR3 has 15 amino acids.

The genes are TRBV14 and TRBJ1-1, with D hard to call. CDR1 SGHDN and CDR2 FVKESK come from the germline V gene. The CDR3 contains 15 residues. V lost 4 bases and J lost 0, with 12 bases in between. The CDR3 sequence: CASSRQASMNTEAFF. The CDR3 DNA is TGTGCCAGCAGCCGGCAGGCCTCAATGAACACTGAAGCTTTCTTT.

This rearrangement joins TRBV5-1 to TRBJ2-6, with D unresolved. Germline CDR1 and CDR2: SGHRS and YFSETQ. This CDR3 contains 14 residues. The V gene lost 3 bases and the J gene lost 4 bases, with 8 bases spanning the gap. For the CDR3, the DNA is TGCGCCAGCAGCTATTCTGACGGGGCCAACGTCCTGACTTTC. Encoded protein: CASSYSDGANVLTF.

The chain employs TRBV6-5 and TRBJ1-6, with D perhaps matching TRBD1 (6 bases). Germline CDR1 is MNHEY and CDR2 is SVGAGI. The CDR3 spans 14 residues. Trimming removed 5 bases at V and 8 bases at J, with 13 bases between. CDR3 in DNA: TGTGCCAGCAGTCGGTATAACAGGGATTCACCCCTCCACTTT. It is translated as CASSRYNRDSPLHF.

The gene calls are TRBV6-2 or TRBV6-3 and TRBJ2-6; D is unresolved. This CDR3 is built from 15 residues. V was cut by 2 bases and J by 0 bases, with 5 bases left in between. CDR1 is MNHEY, CDR2 SVGEGT, per germline. Written as DNA, the CDR3 is TGTGCCAGCAGTTACCGCCGCTCTGGGGCCAACGTCCTGACTTTC. This sequence encodes CASSYRRSGANVLTF.

This clonotype has a handful of counts. The rearrangement joins TRBV29-1 to TRBJ2-3, with a possible D match to TRBD2 (6 bases). Trimming shortened V by 3 bases and J by 0 bases, and 13 bases separated the two germline ends. CDR1 is SQVTM and CDR2 is ANQGSEA in the germline V gene. CDR3 length: 15 amino acids. The CDR3 sequence is CSVDSPGGSTDTQYF. The CDR3 region has the DNA TGCAGCGTTGATTCCCCCGGGGGTAGCACAGATACGCAGTATTTT.

The CDR3 coding sequence is TGTGCCAGCAGTAGGCGGGGGTCTAATGAAAAACTGTTTTTT. Translation gives CASSRRGSNEKLFF. The genes are TRBV2 and TRBJ1-4; possible D gene TRBD1, 5 bases. Germline V gene data show CDR1 as SNHLY and CDR2 as FYNNEI. With 5 bases removed from V and 3 bases from J, the gap between germline ends came to 10 bases. The CDR3 has 14 amino acids.

The chain is built from TRBV28 and TRBJ2-3; 11 bases map to TRBD1. The germline V gene has CDR1 MDHEN and CDR2 SYDVKM. J lost 6 bases, V lost 6 bases, and 8 bases had no gene match. CDR3 length: 15 residues. The CDR3 sequence: CASRVGQGAGDTQYF. CDR3 nucleotides: TGTGCCAGCAGAGTAGGACAGGGGGCAGGGGATACGCAGTATTTT. The full variable domain, in which reference TRBV28 and TRBJ2-3 provide the parts outside the CDR3, is DVKVTQSSRYLVKRTGEKVFLECVQDMDHENMFWYRQDPGLGLRLIYFSYDVKMKEKGDIPEGYSVSREKKERFSLILESASTNQTSMYLCASRVGQGAGDTQYFGPGTRLTVL.

The J gene is TRBJ2-3, the V gene TRBV5-1; 10 bases fit TRBD1. Trimming at V came to 2 bases and at J to 7 bases, leaving 7 bases not matched to a gene. Germline CDR1 reads SGHRS; CDR2 reads YFSETQ. CDR3 length: 15 amino acids. DNA of the CDR3: TGCGCCAGCAGCTTAACTGACAGGGGGCTAAATACGCAGTATTTT. It specifies CASSLTDRGLNTQYF. The complete variable domain, with remaining parts taken from reference TRBV5-1 and TRBJ2-3, reads KAGVTQTPRYLIKTRGQQVTLSCSPISGHRSVSWYQQTPGQGLQFLFEYFSETQRNKGNFPGRFSGRQFSNSRSEMNVSTLELGDSALYLCASSLTDRGLNTQYFGPGTRLTVL.